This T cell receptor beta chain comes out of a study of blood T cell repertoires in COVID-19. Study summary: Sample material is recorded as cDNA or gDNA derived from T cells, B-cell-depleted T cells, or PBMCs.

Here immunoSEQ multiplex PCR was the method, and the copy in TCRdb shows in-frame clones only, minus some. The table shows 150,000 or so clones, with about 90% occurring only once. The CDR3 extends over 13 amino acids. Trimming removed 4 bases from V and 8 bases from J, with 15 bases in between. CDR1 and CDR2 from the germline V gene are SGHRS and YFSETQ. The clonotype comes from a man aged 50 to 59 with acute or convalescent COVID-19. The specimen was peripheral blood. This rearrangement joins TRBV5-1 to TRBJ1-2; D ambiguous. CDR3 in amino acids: CASSPRGGHGYTF. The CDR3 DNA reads TGCGCCAGCAGCCCCCGTGGCGGGCACGGCTACACCTTC.